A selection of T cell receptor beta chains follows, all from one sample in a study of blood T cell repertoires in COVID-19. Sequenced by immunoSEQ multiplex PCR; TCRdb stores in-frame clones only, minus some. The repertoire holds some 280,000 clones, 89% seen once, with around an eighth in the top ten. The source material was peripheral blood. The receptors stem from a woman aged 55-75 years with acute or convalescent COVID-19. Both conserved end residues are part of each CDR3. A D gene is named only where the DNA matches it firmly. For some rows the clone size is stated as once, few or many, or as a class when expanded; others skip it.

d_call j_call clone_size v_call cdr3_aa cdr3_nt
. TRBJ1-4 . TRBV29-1 CSAFRDSGTKWKLFF TGCAGCGCCTTCCGGGACTCGGGGACGAAATGGAAACTGTTTTTT
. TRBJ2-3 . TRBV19 CASSMMLYTDTQYF TGTGCCAGTAGTATGATGCTATATACAGATACGCAGTATTTT
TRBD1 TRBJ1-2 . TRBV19 CASSDRGFYGYTF TGTGCCAGCTCGGACAGGGGGTTTTATGGCTACACCTTC
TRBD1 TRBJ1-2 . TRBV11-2 CASSLGTGLVYTGYTF TGTGCCAGCAGCTTAGGGACAGGGTTGGTCTATACGGGCTACACCTTC
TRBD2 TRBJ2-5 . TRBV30 CACVASGRGGETQYF TGTGCCTGCGTAGCTAGCGGGAGGGGGGGTGAGACCCAGTACTTC
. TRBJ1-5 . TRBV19 CASSIDQGWGQPQHF TGTGCCAGTAGTATTGATCAGGGATGGGGTCAGCCCCAGCATTTT
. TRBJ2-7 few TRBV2 CASSERREQYF TGTGCCAGCAGTGAAAGGAGGGAGCAGTACTTC
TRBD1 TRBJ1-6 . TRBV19 CASSMNRGNSPLHF TGTGCCAGTAGTATGAACAGGGGAAATTCACCCCTCCACTTT
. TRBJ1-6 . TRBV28 CASSLQELNSPLHF TGTGCCAGCAGCCTGCAGGAACTTAATTCACCCCTCCACTTT
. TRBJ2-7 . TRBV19 CASSSSSYEQYF TGTGCCAGTAGTAGCAGCTCCTACGAGCAGTACTTC
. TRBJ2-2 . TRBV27 CASSFPTGTGELFF TGTGCCAGCAGTTTTCCAACAGGCACCGGGGAGCTGTTTTTT
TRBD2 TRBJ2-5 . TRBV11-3 CASSLGGTGAQETQYF TGTGCCAGCAGCTTGGGAGGGACGGGCGCACAAGAGACCCAGTACTTC
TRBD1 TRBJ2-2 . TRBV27 CASSRGVRGRGGELFF TGTGCCAGCAGTCGCGGAGTCAGGGGGAGAGGCGGGGAGCTGTTTTTT
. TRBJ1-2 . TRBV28 CASSLSGTNLGYTF TGTGCCAGCAGTTTATCAGGGACAAATCTTGGCTACACCTTC
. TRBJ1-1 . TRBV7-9 CASSSPVNTEAFF TGTGCCAGCAGCTCCCCTGTGAACACTGAAGCTTTCTTT
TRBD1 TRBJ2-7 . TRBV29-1 CSVRQGAHEQYF TGCAGCGTACGACAGGGGGCTCACGAGCAGTACTTC
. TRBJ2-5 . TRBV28 CASRVGSTLETQYF TGTGCCAGCAGGGTCGGGAGCACCCTCGAGACCCAGTACTTC
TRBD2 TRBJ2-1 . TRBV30 CAWSPTTSDNEQFF TGTGCCTGGAGCCCAACGACTAGCGACAATGAGCAGTTCTTC
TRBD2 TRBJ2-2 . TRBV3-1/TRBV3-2 CASSPGLAGAGELFF TGTGCCAGCAGCCCGGGACTAGCGGGAGCCGGGGAGCTGTTTTTT
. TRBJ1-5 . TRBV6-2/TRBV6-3 CASSYSSNAQREPQHF TGTGCCAGCAGTTACTCAAGCAACGCTCAGCGGGAGCCCCAGCATTTT
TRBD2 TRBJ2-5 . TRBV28 CASSLRAGGAETQYF TGTGCCAGCAGTTTACGAGCGGGAGGTGCGGAGACCCAGTACTTC
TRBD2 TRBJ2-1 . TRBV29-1 CSVAGTSGPLSYNEQFF TGCAGCGTTGCCGGGACTAGCGGGCCTCTCTCCTACAATGAGCAGTTCTTC
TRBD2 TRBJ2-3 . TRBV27 CAIRTSGRGADTQYF TGTGCCATCCGGACTAGCGGGAGAGGGGCAGATACGCAGTATTTT
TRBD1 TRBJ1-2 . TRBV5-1 CASSRGQPDYGYTF TGCGCCAGCAGCCGGGGACAGCCCGACTATGGCTACACCTTC
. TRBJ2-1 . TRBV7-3 CASSFGGGGGYNEQFF TGTGCCAGCAGCTTCGGGGGCGGGGGCGGCTACAATGAGCAGTTCTTC
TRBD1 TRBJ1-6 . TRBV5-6 CASSLADRAYNSPLHF TGTGCCAGCAGCTTGGCTGACAGGGCGTATAATTCACCCCTCCACTTT
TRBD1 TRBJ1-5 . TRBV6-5 CASSSKLTGAQPQHF TGTGCCAGCAGCTCCAAACTTACAGGGGCTCAGCCCCAGCATTTT
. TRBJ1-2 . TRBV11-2 CASSFSENGYTF TGTGCCAGCAGCTTTTCCGAGAATGGCTACACCTTC
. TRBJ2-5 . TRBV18 CASSPFEETQYF TGTGCCAGCTCACCTTTCGAAGAGACCCAGTACTTC
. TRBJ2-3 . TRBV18 CASSPELQGSDTQYF TGTGCCAGCTCACCGGAGTTGCAGGGGTCAGATACGCAGTATTTT
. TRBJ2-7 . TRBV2 CAASREVYEQYF TGTGCCGCCAGCAGGGAGGTCTACGAGCAGTACTTC
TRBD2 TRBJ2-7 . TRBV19 CASSMGTSGLGEQYF TGTGCCAGTAGTATGGGGACTAGCGGCTTAGGTGAGCAGTACTTC
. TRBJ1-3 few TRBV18 CASSRDSGNTIYF TGTGCCAGCTCCAGGGATTCGGGAAACACCATATATTTT
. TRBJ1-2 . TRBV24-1 CATSDFPTGGYTF TGTGCCACCAGTGATTTTCCGACAGGTGGCTACACCTTC
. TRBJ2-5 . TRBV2 CASSRDRSYQETQYF TGTGCCAGCAGTCGCGACAGGTCCTACCAAGAGACCCAGTACTTC
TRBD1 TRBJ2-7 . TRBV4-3 CASSQTWTGRYEQYF TGCGCCAGCAGCCAAACATGGACAGGGCGGTACGAGCAGTACTTC
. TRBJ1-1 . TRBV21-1 CASSKGGQGGSEAFF TGTGCCAGCAGCAAGGGGGGACAGGGAGGATCTGAAGCTTTCTTT
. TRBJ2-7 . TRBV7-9 CASSPLGRSSYEQYF TGTGCCAGCAGCCCACTAGGGAGGAGCTCCTACGAGCAGTACTTC
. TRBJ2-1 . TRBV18 CASSPSSSSYNKQFF TGTGCCAGCTCACCATCTAGCTCTTCCTACAATAAGCAGTTCTTC
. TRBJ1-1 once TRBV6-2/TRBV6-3 CASSFQTVNTEAFF TGTGCCAGCAGTTTTCAAACGGTGAACACTGAAGCTTTCTTT
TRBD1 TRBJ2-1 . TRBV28 CASSPGTGLNEQFF TGTGCCAGCAGTCCCGGGACAGGGCTCAATGAGCAGTTCTTC
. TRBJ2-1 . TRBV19 CASSPGRSSWDEQFF TGTGCCAGTTCCCCGGGAAGGAGTTCTTGGGATGAGCAGTTCTTC
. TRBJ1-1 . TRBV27 CASSQTGPNTEAFF TGTGCCAGCTCCCAAACAGGGCCAAACACTGAAGCTTTCTTT
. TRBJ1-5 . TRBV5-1 CASSLELNQPQHF TGCGCCAGCAGCCTGGAGCTAAATCAGCCCCAGCATTTT
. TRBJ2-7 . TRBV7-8 CASSPAEQSYEQYF TGTGCCAGCAGCCCGGCCGAACAGTCCTACGAGCAGTACTTC
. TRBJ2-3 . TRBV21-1 CASSTASDRRIEKRRGTDTQYF TGTGCCAGCAGCACTGCATCGGACCGCCGAATCGAAAAGCGGCGGGGCACAGATACGCAGTATTTT
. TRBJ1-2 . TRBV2 CASSDSAGAWGYTF TGTGCCAGCAGCGATTCCGCAGGGGCCTGGGGCTACACCTTC
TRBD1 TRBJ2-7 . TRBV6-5 CASQLDRNTYEQYF TGTGCCAGCCAACTGGACAGGAACACCTACGAGCAGTACTTC
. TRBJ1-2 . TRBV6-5 CAVGTPWDGYTF TGTGCCGTGGGGACACCCTGGGATGGCTACACCTTC
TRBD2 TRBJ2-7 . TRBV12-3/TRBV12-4 CASSLTSDYEQYF TGTGCCAGCAGTTTGACTAGCGACTACGAGCAGTACTTC
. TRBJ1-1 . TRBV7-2 CASSPRGGSSTEAFF TGTGCCAGCAGCCCCCGGGGGGGAAGTTCGACTGAAGCTTTCTTT
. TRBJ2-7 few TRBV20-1 CSASWGPPGYEQYF TGCAGTGCCAGTTGGGGGCCGCCGGGATACGAGCAGTACTTC
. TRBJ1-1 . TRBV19 CASGQNFNTEAFF TGTGCCAGCGGACAGAACTTCAACACTGAAGCTTTCTTT
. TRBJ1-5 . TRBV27 CASSLSISGLNQPQHF TGTGCCAGCAGTTTATCGATCTCAGGGCTCAATCAGCCCCAGCATTTT
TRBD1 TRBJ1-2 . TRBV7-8 CASSADPTGVNYGYTF TGTGCCAGCAGCGCAGACCCGACAGGGGTTAACTATGGCTACACCTTC
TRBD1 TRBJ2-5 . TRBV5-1 CASSPGQQETQYF TGCGCCAGCAGCCCGGGACAGCAAGAGACCCAGTACTTC
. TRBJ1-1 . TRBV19 CASSAGWGVTMNTEAFF TGTGCCAGTAGTGCCGGTTGGGGGGTCACTATGAACACTGAAGCTTTCTTT
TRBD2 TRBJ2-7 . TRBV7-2 CASSLESGGNHEQYF TGTGCCAGCAGCTTAGAAAGCGGGGGAAATCACGAGCAGTACTTC
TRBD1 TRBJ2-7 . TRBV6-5 CASRTQGFRHEQYF TGTGCCAGCAGAACACAGGGGTTCCGGCACGAGCAGTACTTC
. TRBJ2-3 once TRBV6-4 CASSDGRGPQYF TGTGCCAGCAGTGACGGCAGGGGTCCGCAGTATTTT